The clone carrying this T cell receptor beta chain was seen more than once but under ten times. The antigen remains unidentified. This record comes from a study of cytomegalovirus exposure and HLA in healthy donors. General study findings and limits: In vitro experiments confirmed that three CMV-associated chains were specific for CMV antigens.

TCRdb keeps only in-frame clones here, not all; method: immunoSEQ multiplex PCR. The data show more than 110,000 clones, with 70% to 90% seen just once and around 8% held by the top ten. Trimming at V came to 8 bases and at J to 0 bases, leaving 3 bases not matched to a gene. The CDR3 sequence is 14 residues long. CDR1 and CDR2 (germline): SNHLY, FYNNEI. V gene TRBV2 combines with J gene TRBJ2-7; 11 bases are a match to TRBD2. The specimen sequenced was PBMCs. The TCR comes from a woman younger than 35 in good health and CMV-seropositive. The CDR3 region is CASRLAGPSYEQYF. CDR3 nucleotides: TGTGCCAGCCGACTAGCGGGGCCCTCCTACGAGCAGTACTTC.